This entry describes one TCR beta chain. Germline values: CDR1 LGHNT, CDR2 FRNRAP. CDR3 length: 14 residues. V was clipped by 6 bases and J by 4 bases; unmatched bases: 8. This sample was taken from a study of blood T cell repertoires in COVID-19. Sequenced by immunoSEQ multiplex PCR; TCRdb stores in-frame clones only, minus some. Of about 93,000 clones listed, 75% to 90% are singletons. The sequence was obtained from a woman aged 80 or over with acute or convalescent COVID-19. Sequenced: peripheral blood. The chain combines TRBV12-5 with TRBJ2-7; 8 bases are shared with TRBD1. The CDR3 reads CASGVDRESYEQYF. As DNA, the CDR3 is TGTGCTAGTGGCGTGGACAGGGAGTCATACGAGCAGTACTTC. Full variable domain (outside the CDR3, taken from reference TRBV12-5 and TRBJ2-7): DARVTQTPRHKVTEMGQEVTMRCQPILGHNTVFWYRQTMMQGLELLAYFRNRAPLDDSGMPKDRFSAEMPDATLATLKIQPSEPRDSAVYFCASGVDRESYEQYFGPGTRLTVT.